The 17 T cell receptor beta chains below all came from one sample that was sequenced in a study of cytomegalovirus exposure and HLA in healthy donors. It was with 60 Vbeta and 13 Jbeta primers that the PCR ran. This table comes from immunoSEQ multiplex PCR, and its TCRdb copy is limited to in-frame clones, with some not included. The data show 95,000 to 150,000 clones, roughly three fifths seen once. The sample consisted of PBMCs. The origin of the receptors is a man aged 18 to 30 in good health and CMV-seronegative.

The CDR3 region is CASSSDMGNEKLFF. For the CDR3, the DNA is TGTGCCAGCAGCTCCGACATGGGTAATGAAAAACTGTTTTTT. The chain is built from TRBV11-2 and TRBJ1-4; D gene unclear. Trimming stripped 4 bases from V and 4 bases from J, with 10 bases between. Germline V gives CDR1 SGHAT, CDR2 FQNNGV. The length of the CDR3 is 14 residues.

The CDR3 region has the DNA TGTGCCACCAGGGGGTCTAGCGAGACCCAGTACTTC. As protein: CATRGSSETQYF. V and J are TRBV15 and TRBJ2-5, with D maybe TRBD2 (5 bases). Trimming took off 6 bases at V and 5 bases at J, with 10 bases between the two ends. The germline V gene encodes CDR1 LNHNV and CDR2 YYDKDF (reference sequence). This CDR3 contains 12 residues.

J is TRBJ1-2 and V is TRBV27; 9 nucleotides line up with TRBD1. There are 17 residues in the CDR3. The V gene end was trimmed by 2 bases and the J gene end by 2 bases; junction bases not matched to a gene: 9. Per the germline V gene, CDR1 is MNHEY and CDR2 is SMNVEV (reference sequence). CDR3 protein: CASSLTGQGNLNYGYTF. The DNA of the CDR3 is TGTGCCAGCAGTTTAACGGGACAGGGTAACCTGAACTATGGCTACACCTTC.

The V gene is TRBV6-5, the J gene TRBJ1-5; D may be TRBD1 (6 bases). The ends were cut back, 6 bases at V and 0 bases at J, with 12 bases in the middle. Germline V lookup: CDR1 MNHEY, CDR2 SVGAGI. The CDR3 spans 15 residues. The CDR3 reads CASRSRGNSNQPQHF. Here the CDR3 DNA reads TGTGCCAGCAGGTCTAGGGGGAATAGCAATCAGCCCCAGCATTTT.

The chain has TRBV5-4 and TRBJ2-1; TRBD2 aligns across 8 bases. The V and J ends lost 4 bases and 9 bases, in that order; junction bases with no gene match: 3. The CDR3 runs to 12 residues. CDR1 is SGHNT, CDR2 YYREEE, per germline (reference sequence). The CDR3 spells CASSPGTSEQFF. The CDR3 region has the DNA TGTGCCAGCAGCCCCGGGACTAGTGAGCAGTTCTTC. Based on the CDR3 plus reference TRBV5-4 and TRBJ2-1, the full variable domain is ETGVTQSPTHLIKTRGQQVTLRCSSQSGHNTVSWYQQALGQGPQFIFQYYREEENGRGNFPPRFSGLQFPNYSSELNVNALELDDSALYLCASSPGTSEQFFGPGTRLTVL.

This chain connects TRBV7-9 to TRBJ2-2; D gene unclear. The germline CDR1 and CDR2 sequences are SEHNR and FQNEAQ (reference sequence). Trimming took off 6 bases at V and 7 bases at J, with 6 bases between the two ends. CDR3 length equals 11 residues. CDR3 in amino acids: CASRVYGELFF. The DNA for the CDR3 is TGTGCCAGCAGGGTCTACGGGGAGCTGTTTTTT.

The chain has TRBV6-1 and TRBJ2-7; 7 bases are shared with TRBD2. After removal of 9 bases from V and 3 bases from J, the junction contained 8 bases not matched to a gene. The V gene's germline CDR1 is MNHNS and CDR2 SASEGT. The CDR3 has 13 residues. CDR3 coding DNA: TGTGCCAGTTCTCGGGGGGACGGCTACGAGCAGTACTTC. Its translation: CASSRGDGYEQYF.

This chain uses TRBV28 with TRBJ1-1; a possible D gene is TRBD1 (5 bases). The CDR3 totals 14 residues. Trimming took off 2 bases at V and 4 bases at J, with 11 bases between the two ends. Germline CDR1 and CDR2: MDHEN and SYDVKM. CDR3: CASSLIGVGTEAFF. CDR3 in DNA: TGTGCCAGCAGTTTAATAGGGGTTGGCACTGAAGCTTTCTTT.

This chain joins TRBV7-2 and TRBJ2-7; possible D gene TRBD1, 6 bases. Deletions cut 4 bases from V and 7 bases from J, with 23 bases between. The germline V gene encodes CDR1 SGHTA and CDR2 FQGNSA. The CDR3 is 16 amino acids. For the CDR3, the DNA is TGTGCCAGCAGCTCTAAAGGACAGCTGGACCTCCGGGAGCAGTACTTC. The encoded protein is CASSSKGQLDLREQYF.

This sequence joins TRBV11-2 and TRBJ2-5, with D hard to call. V dropped 0 bases and J dropped 5 bases, with 7 bases sitting between them. The CDR3 runs to 13 residues. Germline values: CDR1 SGHAT, CDR2 FQNNGV. The CDR3 reads CASSLDEWETQYF. The CDR3, as DNA: TGTGCCAGCAGCTTAGATGAGTGGGAGACCCAGTACTTC.

Comments on this clone: The junction departs from the called germline gene at one end, perhaps through a read error. The V gene is TRBV29-1, the J gene TRBJ2-5; TRBD2 aligns across 11 bases. The CDR3 length is 15 residues. CDR1 SQVTM and CDR2 ANQGSEA come from the germline V gene. CDR3 in amino acids: CRVDPLAGEGETQYF. CDR3 nucleotides: TGCCGCGTTGATCCACTAGCGGGAGAAGGGGAGACCCAGTACTTC.

V gene TRBV9 combines with J gene TRBJ2-1, with 10 bases fitting TRBD2. Trimming removed 3 bases from V and 6 bases from J; junction bases left unmatched: 12. There are 17 residues in the CDR3. Germline CDR1 SGDLS, CDR2 YYNGEE. The CDR3 DNA follows: TGTGCCAGCAGCGCCGGGGGGGTAGCGGGAGGCTTCAATGAGCAGTTCTTC. This encodes CASSAGGVAGGFNEQFF.

This chain joins TRBV7-9 and TRBJ2-2; 11 nucleotides agree with TRBD2. The ends lost 1 base at V and 4 bases at J; junction bases unmatched: 8. Per the germline V gene, CDR1 is SEHNR and CDR2 is FQNEAQ (reference sequence). This CDR3 region has 18 residues. This chain's CDR3 is CASSLENLAGGGTGELFF. CDR3 in DNA: TGTGCCAGCAGCTTAGAGAATCTAGCGGGAGGCGGCACCGGGGAGCTGTTTTTT.

The chain is built from TRBV28 and TRBJ2-3; a possible D gene is TRBD1 (5 bases). This CDR3 is 13 amino acids long. From germline, CDR1 is MDHEN and CDR2 SYDVKM. The V end was cut by 6 bases, the J end by 4 bases, with 11 bases between. CDR3 in DNA: TGTGCCAGCAGCGACAGTAACCCAGATACGCAGTATTTT. Protein sequence: CASSDSNPDTQYF.

The rearrangement links TRBV4-1 to TRBJ1-4; 9 bases align to TRBD1. Germline CDR1 and CDR2: MGHRA and YSYEKL. This CDR3 has 15 residues. Trimming cost V 5 bases and J 6 bases; bases outside gene matches: 7. CDR3 coding DNA: TGCGCCAGCAGCTCCCGGGACAGGGAATATGAAAAACTGTTTTTT. It yields the protein CASSSRDREYEKLFF.

The V and J genes are TRBV4-1 and TRBJ2-5; the D is unclear. The J call may not be correct, given that the DNA end is closer to TRBJ2-7. CDR3 length equals 12 residues. Germline V CDR1 and CDR2: MGHRA, YSYEKL. CDR3 in amino acids: CARTKITYEQYF. Here the CDR3 DNA reads TGCGCCAGAACGAAAATAACCTACGAGCAGTACTTC.

The chain uses TRBV6-5 and TRBJ2-1, with TRBD1 as a possible D gene (6 bases). The ends were cut back, 4 bases at V and 1 base at J, with 14 bases in the middle. This CDR3 is built from 16 residues. Germline V gene data show CDR1 as MNHEY and CDR2 as SVGAGI. CDR3 protein: CASSFLRTASYNEQFF. The CDR3 DNA sequence: TGTGCCAGCAGTTTCCTTAGGACAGCTTCCTACAATGAGCAGTTCTTC.